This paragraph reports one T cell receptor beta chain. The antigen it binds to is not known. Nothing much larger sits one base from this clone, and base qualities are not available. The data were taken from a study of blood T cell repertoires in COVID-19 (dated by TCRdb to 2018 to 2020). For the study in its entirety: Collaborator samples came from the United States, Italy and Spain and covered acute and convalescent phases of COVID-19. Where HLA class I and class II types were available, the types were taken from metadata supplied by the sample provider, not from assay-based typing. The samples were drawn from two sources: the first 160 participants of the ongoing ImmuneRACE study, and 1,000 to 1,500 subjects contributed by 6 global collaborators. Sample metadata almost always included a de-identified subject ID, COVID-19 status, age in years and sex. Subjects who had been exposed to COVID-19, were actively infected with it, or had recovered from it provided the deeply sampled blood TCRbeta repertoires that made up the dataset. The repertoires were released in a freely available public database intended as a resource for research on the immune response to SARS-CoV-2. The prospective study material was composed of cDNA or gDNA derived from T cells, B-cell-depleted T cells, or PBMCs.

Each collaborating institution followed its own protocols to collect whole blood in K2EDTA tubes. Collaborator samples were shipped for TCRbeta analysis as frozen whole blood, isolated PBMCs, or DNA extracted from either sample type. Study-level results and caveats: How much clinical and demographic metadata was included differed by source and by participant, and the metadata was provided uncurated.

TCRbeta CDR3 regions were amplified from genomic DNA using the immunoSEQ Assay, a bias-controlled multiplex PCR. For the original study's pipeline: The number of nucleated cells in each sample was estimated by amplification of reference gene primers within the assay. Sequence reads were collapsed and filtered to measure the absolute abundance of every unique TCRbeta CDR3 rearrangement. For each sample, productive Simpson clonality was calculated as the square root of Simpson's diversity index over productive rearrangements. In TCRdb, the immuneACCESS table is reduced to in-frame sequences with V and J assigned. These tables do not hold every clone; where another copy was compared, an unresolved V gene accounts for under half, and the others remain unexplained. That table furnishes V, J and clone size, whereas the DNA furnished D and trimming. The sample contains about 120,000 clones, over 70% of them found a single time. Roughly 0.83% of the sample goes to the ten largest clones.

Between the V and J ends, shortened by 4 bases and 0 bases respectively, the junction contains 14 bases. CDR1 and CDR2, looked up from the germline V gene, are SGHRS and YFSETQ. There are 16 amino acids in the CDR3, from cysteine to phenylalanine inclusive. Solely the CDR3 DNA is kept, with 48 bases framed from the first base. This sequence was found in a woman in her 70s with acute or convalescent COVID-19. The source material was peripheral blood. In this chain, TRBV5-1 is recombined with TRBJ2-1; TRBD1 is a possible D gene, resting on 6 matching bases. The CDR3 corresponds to CASSIRDTPSYNEQFF. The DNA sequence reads TGCGCCAGCAGCATACGGGACACCCCCTCCTACAATGAGCAGTTCTTC.